The entry below gives a single TCR beta chain sequence along with its context. These data belong to a study of blood T cell repertoires in COVID-19. Background on the study: Both acute and convalescent COVID-19 samples were obtained from the United States, Italy and Spain.

Profiling relied on immunoSEQ multiplex PCR, and the TCRdb table lists in-frame clones only, not all of them. This sample has over 130,000 clones, with around 73% found just once. Germline-derived CDR1 and CDR2 are LNHNV and YYDKDF (reference sequence). The CDR3 covers 15 residues. V shed 1 base, J shed 12 bases, and the junction held 10 bases outside the gene matches. The origin of this receptor is a woman aged 45-65 years with active or convalescent COVID-19. The chain employs TRBV15 and TRBJ2-1, with 9 bases identical to TRBD2. Specimen: peripheral blood. The CDR3 nucleotides read TGTGCCACCAGCAGAGGAGGAGGCGGGGGGGTAAGGCAGTTCTTC. Protein product: CATSRGGGGGVRQFF.